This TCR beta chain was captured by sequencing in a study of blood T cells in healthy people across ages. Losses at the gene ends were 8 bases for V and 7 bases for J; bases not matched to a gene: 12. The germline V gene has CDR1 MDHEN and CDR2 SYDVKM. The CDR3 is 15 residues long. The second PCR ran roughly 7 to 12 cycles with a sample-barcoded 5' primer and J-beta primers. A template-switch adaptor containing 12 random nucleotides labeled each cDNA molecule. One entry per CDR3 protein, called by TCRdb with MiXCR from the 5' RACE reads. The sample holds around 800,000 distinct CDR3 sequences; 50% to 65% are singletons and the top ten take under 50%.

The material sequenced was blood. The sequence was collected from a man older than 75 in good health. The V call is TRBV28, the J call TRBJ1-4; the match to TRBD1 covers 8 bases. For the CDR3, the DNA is TGTGCCAGCGGCCCTTCAGGACAGGGCCTTGAAAAACTGTTTTTT. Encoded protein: CASGPSGQGLEKLFF.